This TCR beta chain was sequenced during a study of shared clonotypes between healthy human individuals. Study context: Researchers assigned three CD4 naive, three CD4 memory, two CD8 naive and one CD8 memory plate to each donor.

The donors were all Caucasian adults (living in Nashville, Tennessee). A CD45RA-negative memory subset and a CD45RA+ naive subset were separated from the CD4+ cells. Replicate sorted-subset PCRs were loaded with roughly 190 ng DNA, roughly 33,000 T cell genomes. The repertoire was sequenced with immunoSEQ multiplex PCR; TCRdb's copy has only in-frame clones and lacks some. This table holds around 1.6 million clones, 95% to 99% found once. The CDR3 consists of 14 residues. Germline trimming cut 3 bases from V and 6 bases from J; bases unmatched to any gene: 3. Germline loops: CDR1 SGHTS, CDR2 YDEGEE. Sequenced sample: naive CD4+ T cells sorted from blood. Regarding subset: CD45RA+ positively selected. This receptor was identified in a man aged 25-40 years in good health. This chain uses TRBV5-8 with TRBJ2-7, with TRBD2 matching over 13 bases. DNA for the CDR3: TGTGCCAGCAGCTACGGACTAGCGGGAGCCGAGCAGTACTTC. The encoded protein is CASSYGLAGAEQYF.